These 20 T cell receptor beta chains originate from one sample sequenced in a study of cytomegalovirus exposure and HLA in healthy donors (dated by TCRdb to about 2017). The receptor library was made with the immunoSEQ multiplex PCR assay. TCRdb took over this immuneACCESS table, retaining in-frame rearrangements with V and J assigned. Such tables are incomplete; in checked studies, under half of the missing clones stem from an unresolved V gene, and the remainder is unexplained. Present in this sample are about 110,000 clones, approximately 96% of which were seen just once. The ten largest clones capture roughly 0.7% of the sample. Sequences were obtained from PBMCs. These receptors all stem from a woman under 30 in good health and CMV-seronegative.

This chain uses TRBV18 with TRBJ2-7, with 11 bases aligning to TRBD1. The CDR3 covers 18 residues. V dropped 3 bases and J dropped 3; count of bases not matched to a gene: 13. Germline values: CDR1 KGHSH, CDR2 LQKENI. The CDR3 reads CASSPGQGALAPLYEQYF. CDR3 DNA sequence: TGTGCCAGCTCACCCGGACAGGGGGCGCTAGCCCCACTCTACGAGCAGTACTTC.

This clone was seen once. The chain recombines TRBV6-5 with TRBJ2-1; the match to TRBD2 covers 8 bases. V dropped 2 bases and J dropped 10; count of bases not matched to a gene: 10. The length of the CDR3 is 15 residues. Germline CDR1 and CDR2: MNHEY and SVGAGI. CDR3 bases: TGTGCCAGCAGTTACGGCCCGGGGGGGGGCAACGAGCAGTTCTTC. It yields the protein CASSYGPGGGNEQFF.

This rearrangement joins TRBV27 to TRBJ1-5, with TRBD1 identical over 7 bases. Germline trimming cut 5 bases from V and 4 bases from J; bases unmatched to any gene: 8. CDR3 length equals 15 residues. Germline values: CDR1 MNHEY, CDR2 SMNVEV (reference sequence). CDR3 DNA: TGTGCCAGCAGTACCCGGACAGGTCGTAATCAGCCCCAGCATTTT. It translates to CASSTRTGRNQPQHF.

The chain employs TRBV27 and TRBJ1-4; weak D call: TRBD1 (6 bases). CDR3 length: 15 residues. Germline CDR1 reads MNHEY; CDR2 reads SMNVEV (reference sequence). Trimming took off 7 bases at V and 7 bases at J, with 19 bases between the two ends. The CDR3 spells CASTQDRGFVEKLFF. The CDR3 DNA follows: TGTGCCAGCACTCAGGACAGAGGCTTCGTTGAAAAACTGTTTTTT. Complete variable domain (other parts from reference TRBV27 and TRBJ1-4): EAQVTQNPRYLITVTGKKLTVTCSQNMNHEYMSWYRQDPGLGLRQIYYSMNVEVTDKGDVPEGYKVSRKEKRNFPLILESPSPNQTSLYFCASTQDRGFVEKLFFGSGTQLSVL.

In regard to this clone: One junction end disagrees with the germline gene, perhaps due to a read error. Within the sample, other DNA sequences also encode this same CDR3. The chain combines TRBV6-5 with TRBJ1-1, with D perhaps matching TRBD1 (6 bases). Germline V gives CDR1 MNHEY, CDR2 SVGAGI. This CDR3 is built from 15 residues. The CDR3 loop is CASSPRQARNTEAFF. The CDR3 bases are TGCGCCAGCAGCCCACGACAGGCCCGAAACACTGAAGCTTTCTTT.

The chain links TRBV7-8 to TRBJ2-2; 8 positions match TRBD1. Germline V gene lookup returns CDR1 SGHVS and CDR2 FQNEAQ. Trimming cost V 5 bases and J 4 bases; bases outside gene matches: 12. The CDR3 loop spans 17 amino acids. The CDR3 sequence is CASSQRRDRPPTGELFF. CDR3 in DNA: TGTGCCAGCAGCCAAAGAAGGGACAGGCCCCCCACCGGGGAGCTGTTTTTT.

The rearrangement uses TRBV28 and TRBJ1-6, with 9 nucleotides matching TRBD1. Germline-derived CDR1 and CDR2 are MDHEN and SYDVKM. The CDR3 runs 15 residues. V lost 5 bases and J lost 6; bases outside the gene matches: 5. The CDR3 DNA sequence: TGTGCCAGCAGTCCCAGGGACAGGGCTAATTCACCCCTCCACTTT. It translates to CASSPRDRANSPLHF.

The chain carries TRBV4-1 and TRBJ2-5; possible D gene TRBD1, 6 bases. CDR3 length equals 16 residues. The ends were cut back, 2 bases at V and 1 base at J, with 14 bases in the middle. Germline V gene sequence: CDR1 MGHRA, CDR2 YSYEKL. DNA of the CDR3: TGCGCCAGCAGCCAACTCGGGACAAGGGTCCAAGAGACCCAGTACTTC. This translates into CASSQLGTRVQETQYF.

This clone was found once. This chain joins TRBV4-2 and TRBJ2-7, with a weak D call TRBD2 (5 bases). The CDR3 runs to 15 residues. With 0 bases removed from V and 4 bases from J, the gap between germline ends came to 13 bases. Germline values: CDR1 LGHNA, CDR2 YNFKEQ. DNA for the CDR3: TGTGCCAGCAGCCAAGATGAGGGCGCAACTTACGAGCAGTACTTC. Its protein is CASSQDEGATYEQYF.

V gene TRBV4-2 combines with J gene TRBJ2-7; D gene unclear. This CDR3 spans 14 amino acids. Germline CDR1 LGHNA, CDR2 YNFKEQ. V lost 0 bases and J 7 bases, leaving 13 bases between the germline ends. This CDR3 reads CASSQDGQSREQYF. The CDR3 DNA follows: TGTGCCAGCAGCCAAGATGGGCAGTCTCGGGAGCAGTACTTC.

CDR3 nucleotide sequence: TGTGCCAGCGAGGGTGGTAGACAGGGGAACTATGGCTACACCTTC. Residues: CASEGGRQGNYGYTF. This chain joins TRBV28 and TRBJ1-2; 8 bases line up with TRBD1. The CDR3 covers 15 residues. Germline V CDR1 and CDR2: MDHEN, SYDVKM. J lost 2 bases, V lost 8 bases, and 10 bases had no gene match.

This clone showed up just once. The rearrangement joins TRBV5-1 to TRBJ1-6; 8 positions match TRBD1. Germline CDR1 is SGHRS and CDR2 is YFSETQ. The ends lost 4 bases at V and 10 bases at J; junction bases unmatched: 7. The CDR3 runs to 14 residues. CDR3 protein: CASSPAGQGSPLHF. The CDR3 region has the DNA TGCGCCAGCAGCCCGGCTGGACAGGGCTCACCCCTCCACTTT.

The V and J genes are TRBV11-2 and TRBJ1-6; D gene uncertain. The CDR3 extends over 15 amino acids. V was clipped by 1 base and J by 9 bases, with 13 bases between them. Germline CDR1 is SGHAT and CDR2 is FQNNGV. The CDR3 is CASSLGRRDRSPLHF. DNA of the CDR3: TGTGCCAGCAGCTTAGGCCGGAGGGATCGTTCACCCCTCCACTTT.

This clone came up once. This chain uses TRBV21-1 with TRBJ2-2; TRBD1, the table's D call, was not compared with the DNA. TRBV21-1 is assigned pseudogene status. The CDR3 runs 16 residues. The CDR3 DNA follows: TGTGCCAGTCCGGGACAGGGGGCGTCGGACACCGGGGAGCTGTTTTTT. Translation: CASPGQGASDTGELFF.

The chain carries TRBV10-3 and TRBJ2-7; no clear D gene. Germline loops: CDR1 ENHRY, CDR2 SYGVKD. Trimming stripped 0 bases from V and 3 bases from J, with 9 bases between. The CDR3 covers 14 residues. The CDR3 DNA reads as TGTGCCATCAGTGAGTCGGCGGCCAACTACGAGCAGTACTTC. It codes for CAISESAANYEQYF.

This clone occurred once. The chain is built from TRBV27 and TRBJ1-2; 7 positions agree with TRBD1. The ends lost 6 bases at V and 4 bases at J; junction bases unmatched: 8. The CDR3 runs to 14 residues. The germline V gene encodes CDR1 MNHEY and CDR2 SMNVEV (reference sequence). The DNA for the CDR3 is TGTGCCAGCAGCGACAGGGCGGGGATCTATGGCTACACCTTC. Translation gives CASSDRAGIYGYTF.

The genes are TRBV6-5 and TRBJ1-1; tentative D call: TRBD1 (5 bases). Germline V CDR1 and CDR2: MNHEY, SVGAGI. The CDR3 totals 16 residues. V was shortened by 2 bases and J by 1 base, with 14 bases between the two germline ends. The CDR3 region has the DNA TGTGCCAGCAGTTACGAGGCAGGGCCCTCGAACACTGAAGCTTTCTTT. Amino acid sequence: CASSYEAGPSNTEAFF.

The chain is built from TRBV9 and TRBJ2-1; D is perhaps TRBD1 (6 bases). Per germline, CDR1 SGDLS and CDR2 YYNGEE. V dropped 2 bases and J dropped 5 bases, with 8 bases sitting between them. This CDR3 has 13 residues. The chain's CDR3 is CASSVGTNNEQFF. The CDR3 DNA reads TGTGCCAGCAGCGTTGGGACAAACAATGAGCAGTTCTTC.

The rearrangement joins TRBV19 to TRBJ2-7; TRBD1 matches 10 bases. V shed 5 bases and J 7 bases; nucleotides not matched to a gene: 5. The germline CDR1 and CDR2 sequences are LNHDA and SQIVND (reference sequence). The CDR3 extends over 13 amino acids. The CDR3 spells CASSDRGRLEQYF. The CDR3 region has the DNA TGTGCCAGTAGTGACAGGGGGCGTTTGGAGCAGTACTTC.

The chain has TRBV6-4 and TRBJ1-2; TRBD1 aligns across 11 bases. The CDR3 totals 16 residues. Germline trimming cut 6 bases from V and 0 bases from J; bases unmatched to any gene: 6. Germline V CDR1 and CDR2: MRHNA, SNTAGT. The CDR3 coding sequence is TGTGCCAGCAGCCGGGACAGGGGGATAGCTAACTATGGCTACACCTTC. Encoded protein: CASSRDRGIANYGYTF.